The T cell receptor (beta chain) under discussion was sequenced for a study of human T cells and chemical hapten exposure. Study-wide background: Sensitization applied 2% DPC to around 2 cm by around 2 cm of upper inner arm skin. Patch tests applied 0.01% DPC to the upper back, read at 6 days. Per-sample TCR yield variability stemmed mainly from small pooled library volume differences.

Time point defined: patch test 1, 2 weeks after DPC sensitization. Indicated treatment: therapeutic diphenylcyclopropenone sensitization with weekly scalp DPC. Germline CDR1 SEHNR, CDR2 FQNEAQ (reference sequence). The CDR3 contains 14 residues. V was shortened by 4 bases and J by 8 bases, with 17 bases between the two germline ends. This clonotype appeared many times. TCRdb redid the calling of the RACE reads with MiXCR, one entry per CDR3 protein. The data hold 180,000 or so distinct CDR3 sequences, with about 14% observed a single time. The chain links TRBV7-9 to TRBJ1-1; D call uncertain. Sequenced here: whole blood, sampled in connection with sensitization to the hapten diphenylcyclopropenone (DPC). The TCR was taken from a woman in her twenties or thirties with alopecia areata. Some clones in this sample may be carry-over from other donors' samples. The CDR3: CASSWEGEIGEAFF. CDR3 nucleotide sequence: TGTGCCAGCAGCTGGGAGGGCGAAATTGGAGAAGCTTTCTTT.